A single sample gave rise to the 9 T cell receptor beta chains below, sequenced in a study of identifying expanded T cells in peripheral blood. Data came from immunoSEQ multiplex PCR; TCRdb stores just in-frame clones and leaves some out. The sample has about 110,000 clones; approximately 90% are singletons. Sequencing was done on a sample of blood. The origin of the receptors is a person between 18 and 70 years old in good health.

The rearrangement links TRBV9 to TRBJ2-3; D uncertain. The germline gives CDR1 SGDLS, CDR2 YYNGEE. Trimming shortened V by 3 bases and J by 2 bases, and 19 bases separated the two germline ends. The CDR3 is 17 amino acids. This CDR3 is CASSARLAQSSTDTQYF. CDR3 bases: TGTGCCAGCAGCGCCCGTCTCGCGCAGAGTTCCACAGATACGCAGTATTTT.

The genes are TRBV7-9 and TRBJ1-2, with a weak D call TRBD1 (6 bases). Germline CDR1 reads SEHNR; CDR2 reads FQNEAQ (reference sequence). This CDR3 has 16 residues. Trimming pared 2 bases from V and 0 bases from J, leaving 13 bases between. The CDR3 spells CASSLRDTGSNYGYTF. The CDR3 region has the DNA TGTGCCAGCAGCTTACGGGACACAGGATCTAACTATGGCTACACCTTC.

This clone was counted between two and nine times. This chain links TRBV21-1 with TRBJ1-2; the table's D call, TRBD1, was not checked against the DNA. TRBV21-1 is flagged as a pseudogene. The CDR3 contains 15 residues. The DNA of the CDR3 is TGTGCCAGCAGCCCCCGGCCGGGACAGGGCGAAAACTACACCTTC. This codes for CASSPRPGQGENYTF.

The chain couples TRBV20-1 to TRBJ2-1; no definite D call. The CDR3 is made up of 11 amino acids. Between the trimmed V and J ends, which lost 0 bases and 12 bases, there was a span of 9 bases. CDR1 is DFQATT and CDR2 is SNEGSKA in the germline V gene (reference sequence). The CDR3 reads CSARDESWQFF. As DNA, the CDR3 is TGCAGTGCTAGAGATGAGTCATGGCAGTTCTTC.

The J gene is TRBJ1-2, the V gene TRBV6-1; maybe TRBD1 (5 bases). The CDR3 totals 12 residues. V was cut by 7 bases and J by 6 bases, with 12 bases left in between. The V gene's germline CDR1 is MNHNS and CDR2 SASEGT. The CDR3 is CASIWGFDGYTF. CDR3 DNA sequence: TGTGCCAGCATCTGGGGGTTCGATGGCTACACCTTC.

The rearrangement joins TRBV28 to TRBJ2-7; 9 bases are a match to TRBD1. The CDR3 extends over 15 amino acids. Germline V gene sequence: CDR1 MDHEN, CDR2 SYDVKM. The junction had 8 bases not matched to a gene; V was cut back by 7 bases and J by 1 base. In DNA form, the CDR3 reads TGTGCCAGCAAGAGTGCCGGGACAGGGTCCTACGAGCAGTACTTC. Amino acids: CASKSAGTGSYEQYF.

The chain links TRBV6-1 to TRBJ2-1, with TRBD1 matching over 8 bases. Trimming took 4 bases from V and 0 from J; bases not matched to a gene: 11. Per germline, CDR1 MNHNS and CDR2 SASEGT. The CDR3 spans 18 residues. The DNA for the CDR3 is TGTGCCAGCAGTGCGCCGGGACAGGCTGACCTCTCCTACAATGAGCAGTTCTTC. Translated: CASSAPGQADLSYNEQFF.

The CDR3: CASSSYPGGSTEAFF. As DNA, the CDR3 is TGTGCCAGCAGCTCCTACCCCGGAGGTAGCACTGAAGCTTTCTTT. The chain couples TRBV5-6 to TRBJ1-1, with no clear D. Trimming cost V 3 bases and J 4 bases, with 16 bases left between them. The CDR3 consists of 15 residues. The germline V gene encodes CDR1 SGHDT and CDR2 YYEEEE.

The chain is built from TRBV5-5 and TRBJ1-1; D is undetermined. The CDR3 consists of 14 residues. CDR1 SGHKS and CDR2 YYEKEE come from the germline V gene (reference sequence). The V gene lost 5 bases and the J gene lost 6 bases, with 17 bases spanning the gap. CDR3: CASSNPGGYAEAFF. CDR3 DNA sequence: TGTGCCAGCAGTAACCCAGGTGGCTACGCTGAAGCTTTCTTT.